Presented here are 3 T cell receptor beta chains from one specimen sequenced in a study of cytomegalovirus exposure and HLA in healthy donors. Assay used: immunoSEQ multiplex PCR; TCRdb lists only in-frame clones, some missing. This table has approximately 150,000 clones, 85% appearing once. The specimen was PBMCs. These receptors all stem from a man aged 25-45 years in good health and CMV-seropositive.

The chain is built from TRBV6-1 and TRBJ1-5; 7 bases line up with TRBD1. Losses at the gene ends were 2 bases for V and 3 bases for J; bases not matched to a gene: 7. The CDR3 length is 16 residues. Germline V gives CDR1 MNHNS, CDR2 SASEGT. The CDR3 DNA sequence: TGTGCCAGCAGTGAAAGAGGACAGGCCCACAATCAGCCCCAGCATTTT. It is translated as CASSERGQAHNQPQHF.

The chain uses TRBV5-1 and TRBJ2-3; 7 bases line up with TRBD2. The CDR3 totals 16 residues. With V trimmed by 1 base and J by 3 bases, 8 bases remained unmatched. Germline-derived CDR1 and CDR2 are SGHRS and YFSETQ. The CDR3 region is CASSLLRGETTDTQYF. The CDR3 nucleotides read TGCGCCAGCAGCTTGCTACGGGGGGAAACTACAGATACGCAGTATTTT. The complete variable domain, with remaining parts taken from reference TRBV5-1 and TRBJ2-3, reads KAGVTQTPRYLIKTRGQQVTLSCSPISGHRSVSWYQQTPGQGLQFLFEYFSETQRNKGNFPGRFSGRQFSNSRSEMNVSTLELGDSALYLCASSLLRGETTDTQYFGPGTRLTVL.

The chain combines TRBV7-2 with TRBJ2-7, with D possibly being TRBD2 (6 bases). Trimming removed 1 base at V and 5 bases at J, with 18 bases between. Germline CDR1 is SGHTA and CDR2 is FQGNSA. The CDR3 consists of 16 residues. The CDR3 DNA reads TGTGCCAGCAGCTTAGTAGCTAGCGTTGTAGGCCACGAGCAGTACTTC. Translating it yields CASSLVASVVGHEQYF.